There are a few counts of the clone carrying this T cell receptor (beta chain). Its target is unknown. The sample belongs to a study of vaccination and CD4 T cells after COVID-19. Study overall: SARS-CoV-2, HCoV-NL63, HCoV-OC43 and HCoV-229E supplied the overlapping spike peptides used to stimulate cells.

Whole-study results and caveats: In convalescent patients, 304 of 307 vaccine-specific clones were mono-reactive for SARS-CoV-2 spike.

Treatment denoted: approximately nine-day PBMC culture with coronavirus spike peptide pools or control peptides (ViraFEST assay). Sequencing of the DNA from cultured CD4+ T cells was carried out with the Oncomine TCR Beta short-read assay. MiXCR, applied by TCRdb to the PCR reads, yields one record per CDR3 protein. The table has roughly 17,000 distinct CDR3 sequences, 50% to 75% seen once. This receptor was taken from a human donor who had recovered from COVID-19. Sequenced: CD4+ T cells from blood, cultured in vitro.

CDR3 protein: CAISDGGETPLHF. CDR3 bases: TGTGCCATCAGTGATGGAGGGGAGACACCCCTCCACTTT. The rearrangement links TRBV10-3 to TRBJ1-6, with D tentatively TRBD1 (5 bases). The CDR3 length is 13 residues. V was cut by 3 bases and J by 11 bases, with 11 bases left in between. Germline V CDR1 and CDR2: ENHRY, SYGVKD.